This is a list of T cell receptor beta chains from one sample in a study of identical twins. TCRdb re-analysed the 5' RACE reads in MiXCR, keeping a single row per CDR3 protein. The table shows 1.5 million to 2 million distinct CDR3 sequences, with about 32% occurring only once. The source material was cord blood. These receptors were taken from a newborn girl in good health. Both conserved end residues are part of each CDR3.

v_call: TRBV11-2; cdr3_aa: CASSNGGFKDTQYF
v_call: TRBV4-2; cdr3_aa: CASSQAWTGGAPGYTF
v_call: TRBV6-6; cdr3_aa: CASSLELAGRYEQYF
v_call: TRBV29-1; cdr3_aa: CSGVLGHHIRGTDTQYF
v_call: TRBV4-1; cdr3_aa: CASSPGGGQVYGYTF
v_call: TRBV12-3/TRBV12-4; cdr3_aa: CASSRVAFYEQYF
v_call: TRBV12-3/TRBV12-4; cdr3_aa: CASSSITGGQPQHF
v_call: TRBV20-1; cdr3_aa: CSAKDSPYEQYF
v_call: TRBV28; cdr3_aa: CASASTGTGGYEETQFF
v_call: TRBV4-1; cdr3_aa: CASSQDQGLERFNEQYF
v_call: TRBV24-1; cdr3_aa: CATSESQDYTDTQYF
v_call: TRBV4-2; cdr3_aa: CASTSWGLGSEAFF
v_call: TRBV4-1; cdr3_aa: CASRLGTSGQETQYF
v_call: TRBV2; cdr3_aa: CASRGQGVSNQPQHF